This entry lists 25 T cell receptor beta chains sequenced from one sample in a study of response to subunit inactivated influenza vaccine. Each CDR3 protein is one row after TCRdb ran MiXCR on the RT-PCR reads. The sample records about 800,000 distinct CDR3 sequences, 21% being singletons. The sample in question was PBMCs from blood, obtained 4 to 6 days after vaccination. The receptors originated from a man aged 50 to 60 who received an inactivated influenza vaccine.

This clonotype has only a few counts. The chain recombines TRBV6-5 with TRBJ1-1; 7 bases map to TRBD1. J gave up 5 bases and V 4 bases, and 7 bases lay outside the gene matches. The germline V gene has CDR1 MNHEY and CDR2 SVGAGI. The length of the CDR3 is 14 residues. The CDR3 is CASSLTGDRTEAFF. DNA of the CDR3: TGTGCCAGCAGTTTAACAGGGGATCGAACTGAAGCTTTCTTT.

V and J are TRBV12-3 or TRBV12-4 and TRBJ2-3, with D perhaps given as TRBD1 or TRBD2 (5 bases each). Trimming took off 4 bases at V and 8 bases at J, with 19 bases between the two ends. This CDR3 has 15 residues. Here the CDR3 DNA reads TGTGCCAGCAGTTCCCCGGGGACGGGAAAGGGTACGCAGTATTTT. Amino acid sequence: CASSSPGTGKGTQYF.

The CDR3 protein is CASRIQGQANTGELFF. CDR3 nucleotide sequence: TGTGCCAGCAGGATACAGGGACAGGCGAACACCGGGGAGCTGTTTTTT. The chain carries TRBV5-5 and TRBJ2-2, with 8 bases fitting TRBD1. The CDR3 sequence is 16 residues long. V gave up 5 bases and J gave up 0 bases; unmatched junction bases: 6. Germline V gene data show CDR1 as SGHKS and CDR2 as YYEKEE (reference sequence).

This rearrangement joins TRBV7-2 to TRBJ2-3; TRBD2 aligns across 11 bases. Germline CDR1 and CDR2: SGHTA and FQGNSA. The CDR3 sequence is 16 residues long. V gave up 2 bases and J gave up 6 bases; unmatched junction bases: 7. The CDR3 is CASSLQGTSGSDTQYF. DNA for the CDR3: TGTGCCAGCAGCTTACAGGGGACTAGCGGATCGGATACGCAGTATTTT.

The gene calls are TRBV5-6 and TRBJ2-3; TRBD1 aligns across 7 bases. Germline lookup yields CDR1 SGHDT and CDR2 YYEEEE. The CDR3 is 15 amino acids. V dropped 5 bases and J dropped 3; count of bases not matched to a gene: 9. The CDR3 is CASRMEQGWTDTQYF. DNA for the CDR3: TGTGCCAGCAGGATGGAACAGGGGTGGACAGATACGCAGTATTTT.

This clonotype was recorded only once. CDR3 in DNA: TGCAGTGGTAGGGAAGGGACAGCGAAAGAGACCCAGTACTTC. It is translated as CSGREGTAKETQYF. The chain couples TRBV20-1 to TRBJ2-5; TRBD1 aligns across 7 bases. The CDR3 is 14 residues long. Germline CDR1 DFQATT, CDR2 SNEGSKA (reference sequence). The junction had 11 bases not matched to a gene; V was cut back by 7 bases and J by 3 bases.

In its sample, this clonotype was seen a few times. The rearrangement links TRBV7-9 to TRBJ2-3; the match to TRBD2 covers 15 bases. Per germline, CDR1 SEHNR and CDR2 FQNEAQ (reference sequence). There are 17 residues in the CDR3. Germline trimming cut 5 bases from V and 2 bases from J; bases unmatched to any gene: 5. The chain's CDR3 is CASSPGTSGRYTDTQYF. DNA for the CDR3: TGTGCCAGCAGCCCCGGGACTAGCGGGAGGTACACAGATACGCAGTATTTT.

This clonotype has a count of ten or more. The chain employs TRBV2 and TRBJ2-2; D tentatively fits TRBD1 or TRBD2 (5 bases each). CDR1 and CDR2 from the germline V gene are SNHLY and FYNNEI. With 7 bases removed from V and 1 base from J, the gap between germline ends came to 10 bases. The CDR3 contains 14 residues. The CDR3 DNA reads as TGTGCCAGCAACGAGGGGCGGAACACCGGGGAGCTGTTTTTT. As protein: CASNEGRNTGELFF.

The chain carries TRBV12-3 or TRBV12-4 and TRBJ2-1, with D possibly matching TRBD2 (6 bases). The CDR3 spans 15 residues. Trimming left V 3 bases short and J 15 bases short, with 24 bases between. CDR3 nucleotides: TGTGCCAGCAGTTTGCGGCCTAGCGACCTAAGGCCCCCGTTCTTC. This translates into CASSLRPSDLRPPFF.

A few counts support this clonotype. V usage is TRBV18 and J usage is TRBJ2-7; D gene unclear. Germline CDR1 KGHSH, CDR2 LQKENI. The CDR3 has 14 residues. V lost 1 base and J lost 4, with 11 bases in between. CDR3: CASSPLGRAYEQYF. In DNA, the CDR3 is TGTGCCAGCTCACCACTTGGTAGAGCGTACGAGCAGTACTTC.

The DNA for the CDR3 is TGCGCCAGCCGAGGGTCTGACAAAAACATTCAGTACTTC. It codes for CASRGSDKNIQYF. The chain recombines TRBV4-1 with TRBJ2-4, with D maybe TRBD2 (5 bases). The germline V and J ends were trimmed by 8 bases and 3 bases, with 11 bases remaining between them. Germline loops: CDR1 MGHRA, CDR2 YSYEKL. This CDR3 contains 13 residues.

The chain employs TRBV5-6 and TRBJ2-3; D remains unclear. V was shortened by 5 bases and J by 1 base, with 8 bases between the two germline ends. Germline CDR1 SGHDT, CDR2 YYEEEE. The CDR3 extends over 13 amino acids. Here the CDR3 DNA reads TGTGCCAGCAGGAAGCAACGCACAGATACGCAGTATTTT. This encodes CASRKQRTDTQYF.

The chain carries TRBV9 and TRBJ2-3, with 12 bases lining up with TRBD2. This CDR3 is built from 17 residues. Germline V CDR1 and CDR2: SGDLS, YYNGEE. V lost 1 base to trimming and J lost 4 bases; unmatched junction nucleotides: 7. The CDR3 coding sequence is TGTGCCAGCAGCGTAAGTCCTAGCGGGAGGGGTGCAGATACGCAGTATTTT. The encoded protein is CASSVSPSGRGADTQYF.

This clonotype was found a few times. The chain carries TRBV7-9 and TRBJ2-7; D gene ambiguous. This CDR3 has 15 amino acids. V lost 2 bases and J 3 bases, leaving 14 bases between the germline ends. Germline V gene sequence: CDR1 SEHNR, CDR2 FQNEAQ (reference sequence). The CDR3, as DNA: TGTGCCAGCAGCTTATCCCACCAACCGGTCTACGAGCAGTACTTC. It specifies CASSLSHQPVYEQYF.

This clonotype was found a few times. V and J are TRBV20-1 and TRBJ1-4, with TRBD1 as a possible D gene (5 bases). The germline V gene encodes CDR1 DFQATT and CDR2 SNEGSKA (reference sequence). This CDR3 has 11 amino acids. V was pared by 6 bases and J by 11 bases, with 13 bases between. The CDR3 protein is CSASPGEKLFF. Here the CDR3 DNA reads TGCAGTGCCTCGCCGGGGGAGAAACTGTTTTTT.

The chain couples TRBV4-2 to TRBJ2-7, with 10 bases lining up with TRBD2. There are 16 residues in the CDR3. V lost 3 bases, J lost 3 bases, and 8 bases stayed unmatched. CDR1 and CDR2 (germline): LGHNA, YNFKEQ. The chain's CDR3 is CASSQDLAGARYEQYF. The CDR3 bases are TGTGCCAGCAGCCAGGATCTAGCGGGGGCCCGCTACGAGCAGTACTTC.

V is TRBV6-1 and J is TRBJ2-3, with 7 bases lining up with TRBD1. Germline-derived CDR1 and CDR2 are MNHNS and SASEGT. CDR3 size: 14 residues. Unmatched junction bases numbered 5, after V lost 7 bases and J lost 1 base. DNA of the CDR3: TGTGCCAGCAAGTCCGGGACAGGCACAGATACGCAGTATTTT. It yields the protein CASKSGTGTDTQYF.

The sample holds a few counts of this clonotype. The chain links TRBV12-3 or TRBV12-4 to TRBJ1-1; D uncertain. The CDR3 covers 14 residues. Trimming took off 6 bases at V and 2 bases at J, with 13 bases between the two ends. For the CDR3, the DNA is TGTGCCAGCAGCTACGGACTTAGCAACACTGAAGCTTTCTTT. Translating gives CASSYGLSNTEAFF.

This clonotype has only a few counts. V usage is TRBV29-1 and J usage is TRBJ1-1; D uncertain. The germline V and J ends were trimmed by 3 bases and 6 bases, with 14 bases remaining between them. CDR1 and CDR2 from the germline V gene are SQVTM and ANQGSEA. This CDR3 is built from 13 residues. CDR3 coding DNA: TGCAGCGTTGACGGGCTCCTAGGGCCTGAAGCTTTCTTT. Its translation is CSVDGLLGPEAFF.

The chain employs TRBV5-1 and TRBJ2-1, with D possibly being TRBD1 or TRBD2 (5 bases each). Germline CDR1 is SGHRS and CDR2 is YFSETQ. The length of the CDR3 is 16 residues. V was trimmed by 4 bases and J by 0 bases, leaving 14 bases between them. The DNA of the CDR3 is TGCGCCAGCAGCCTTACCGGGACGCTCTCCTACAATGAGCAGTTCTTC. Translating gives CASSLTGTLSYNEQFF. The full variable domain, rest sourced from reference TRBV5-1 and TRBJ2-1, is KAGVTQTPRYLIKTRGQQVTLSCSPISGHRSVSWYQQTPGQGLQFLFEYFSETQRNKGNFPGRFSGRQFSNSRSEMNVSTLELGDSALYLCASSLTGTLSYNEQFFGPGTRLTVL.

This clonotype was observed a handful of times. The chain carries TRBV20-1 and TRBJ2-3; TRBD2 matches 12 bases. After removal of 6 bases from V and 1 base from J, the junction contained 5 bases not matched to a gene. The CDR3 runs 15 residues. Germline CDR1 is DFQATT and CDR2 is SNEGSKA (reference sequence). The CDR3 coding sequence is TGCAGTGCCCGTCGGACTAGCGGGGGCACAGATACGCAGTATTTT. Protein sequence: CSARRTSGGTDTQYF.

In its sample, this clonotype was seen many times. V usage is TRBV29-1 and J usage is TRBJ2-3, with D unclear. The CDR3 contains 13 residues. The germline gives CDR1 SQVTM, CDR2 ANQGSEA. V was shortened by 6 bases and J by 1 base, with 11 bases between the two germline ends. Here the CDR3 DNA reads TGCAGCGTCGGGCCCTCGGGCACAGATACGCAGTATTTT. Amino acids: CSVGPSGTDTQYF.

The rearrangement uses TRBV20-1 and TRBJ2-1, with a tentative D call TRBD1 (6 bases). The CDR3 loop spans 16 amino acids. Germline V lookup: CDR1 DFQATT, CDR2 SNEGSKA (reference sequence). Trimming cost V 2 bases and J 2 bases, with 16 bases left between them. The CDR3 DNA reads TGCAGTGCTAGATCCCCTTTTGGGGACACCTACAATGAGCAGTTCTTC. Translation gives CSARSPFGDTYNEQFF.

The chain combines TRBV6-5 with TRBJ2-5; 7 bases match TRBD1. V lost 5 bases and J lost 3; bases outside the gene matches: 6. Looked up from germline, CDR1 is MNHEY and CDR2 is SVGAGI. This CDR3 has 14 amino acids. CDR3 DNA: TGTGCCAGCAGTACCGACAGGGTAAAAGAGACCCAGTACTTC. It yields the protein CASSTDRVKETQYF.

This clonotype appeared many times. DNA of the CDR3: TGCAGTGCTATATTAGCGGGGCGGGTGGGATCCTACAATGAGCAGTTCTTC. This gives the protein CSAILAGRVGSYNEQFF. The rearrangement joins TRBV20-1 to TRBJ2-1; 8 bases line up with TRBD2. CDR1 is DFQATT and CDR2 is SNEGSKA in the germline V gene (reference sequence). The CDR3 consists of 17 residues. Trimming cost V 4 bases and J 1 base; bases outside gene matches: 12.